This TCR beta chain was identified during a study of blood T cell repertoires in COVID-19. The data were produced by immunoSEQ multiplex PCR, yet TCRdb's version contains in-frame clones alone and is incomplete. This table has almost 50,000 clones, 79% appearing once. Deletions cut 3 bases from V and 8 bases from J, with 10 bases between. The CDR3 covers 12 residues. Turning to this clone: It may be a read error: a sequence one base away is much more abundant. The sample has other DNA sequences that encode this CDR3 too.

The sample was peripheral blood. This receptor was identified in a man aged 65 to 79 with acute or convalescent COVID-19. The rearrangement links TRBV12-3 or TRBV12-4 to TRBJ1-2; D is perhaps TRBD1 (6 bases). The CDR3 nucleotides are TGTGCCAGCAGTTTGAGCAGGGGAGGCTACACCTTC. Translated, it gives CASSLSRGGYTF.